Below, 17 T cell receptor beta chains from the same sample are listed, as sequenced in a study of regulatory T cells in long-lasting Graves disease. Arm-PCR of CDR3 regions and iRepertoire HTBI primers were used to build TCR beta libraries. TCRdb analysed the multiplex PCR reads with MiXCR anew, one entry per CDR3 protein. The repertoire holds 400,000 to 500,000 distinct CDR3 sequences, around 23% seen once, with 13% to 15% in the top ten. Time point meaning: persistent/refractory GD, antithyroid drugs over 5 years with positive TRAb. There was RNA extracted from PBMCs, and the TCR library was made from it. The source was peripheral blood mononuclear cells (PBMCs), collected when the disease was refractory, from a patient treated with antithyroid drugs. All receptors come from a female donor with Graves disease.

The table lists this clonotype with a few counts. The CDR3 protein is CASSEGTGGLSYEQYF. CDR3 DNA sequence: TGTGCCAGCAGTGAAGGGACGGGAGGACTCTCCTACGAGCAGTACTTC. The rearrangement links TRBV2 to TRBJ2-7, with 7 bases that match TRBD2. The CDR3 has 16 amino acids. V dropped 1 base and J dropped 0; count of bases not matched to a gene: 6. The germline V gene has CDR1 SNHLY and CDR2 FYNNEI.

This clonotype was recorded many times. V and J are TRBV6-1 and TRBJ2-7; perhaps D is TRBD1 or TRBD2 (5 bases each). V was trimmed by 7 bases and J by 3 bases, leaving 22 bases between them. The CDR3 has 16 amino acids. Germline V CDR1 and CDR2: MNHNS, SASEGT. CDR3 sequence reads: CASNPTVARGDYEQYF. The CDR3 DNA sequence: TGTGCCAGCAACCCTACTGTAGCGAGAGGGGACTACGAGCAGTACTTC.

This clonotype was recorded at least ten times. The chain is built from TRBV19 and TRBJ2-2; no firm D call. CDR1 is LNHDA, CDR2 SQIVND, per germline (reference sequence). The CDR3 is made up of 15 amino acids. V lost 3 bases and J 1 base, leaving 9 bases between the germline ends. CDR3 residues: CASSIGGMNTGELFF. The DNA for the CDR3 is TGTGCCAGTAGTATCGGCGGTATGAACACCGGGGAGCTGTTTTTT. Combining the CDR3 with reference TRBV19 and TRBJ2-2 gives the whole variable domain DGGITQSPKYLFRKEGQNVTLSCEQNLNHDAMYWYRQDPGQGLRLIYYSQIVNDFQKGDIAEGYSVSREKKESFPLTVTSAQKNPTAFYLCASSIGGMNTGELFFGEGSRLTVL.

This clonotype was detected many times. This chain connects TRBV6-1 to TRBJ1-2; D is undetermined. CDR3 length: 15 amino acids. V lost 6 bases and J lost 2, with 16 bases in between. Germline V gives CDR1 MNHNS, CDR2 SASEGT. As DNA, the CDR3 is TGTGCCAGCAGCTTTACCTGGACGGACAACTATGGCTACACCTTC. Residues: CASSFTWTDNYGYTF.

J is TRBJ2-7 and V is TRBV7-9, with D unclear. This CDR3 spans 13 amino acids. CDR1 is SEHNR, CDR2 FQNEAQ, per germline (reference sequence). Trimming took 2 bases from V and 6 from J, leaving 11 bases between them. CDR3 amino acids: CASSLQQSGEQYF. The CDR3 bases are TGTGCCAGCAGCTTACAACAGTCCGGCGAGCAGTACTTC. The full variable domain, rest sourced from reference TRBV7-9 and TRBJ2-7, is DTGVSQNPRHKITKRGQNVTFRCDPISEHNRLYWYRQTLGQGPEFLTYFQNEAQLEKSRLLSDRFSAERPKGSFSTLEIQRTEQGDSAMYLCASSLQQSGEQYFGPGTRLTVT.

A few counts support this clonotype. This rearrangement joins TRBV28 to TRBJ1-5, with a tentative D call TRBD1 (5 bases). With 3 bases removed from V and 1 base from J, the gap between germline ends came to 13 bases. Germline V CDR1 and CDR2: MDHEN, SYDVKM. The CDR3 loop spans 16 amino acids. This CDR3 reads CASSFGGAQSNQPQHF. In nucleotides, the CDR3 is TGTGCCAGCAGTTTCGGAGGGGCGCAAAGCAATCAGCCCCAGCATTTT.

This clonotype was recorded a few times. This could be a read error, since a much larger clone is one nucleotide away. This chain uses TRBV12-3 or TRBV12-4 with TRBJ2-5, with D tentatively TRBD2 (5 bases). CDR3 length: 14 amino acids. CDR3 region: CASRLARVGETQYF. In nucleotides, the CDR3 is TGTGCCAGCAGATTAGCGAGAGTTGGAGAGACCCAGTACTTC.

V and J are TRBV5-1 and TRBJ2-5; possibly TRBD2 for D (6 bases). Trimming pared 4 bases from V and 2 bases from J, leaving 12 bases between. The CDR3 runs 14 residues. In germline, CDR1 is SGHRS, CDR2 YFSETQ. CDR3 protein: CASSGVGGQETQYF. As DNA, the CDR3 is TGCGCCAGCAGCGGAGTTGGGGGGCAAGAGACCCAGTACTTC.

This clonotype has at least ten counts. The CDR3 protein is CASSQEEKLFF. In DNA form, the CDR3 reads TGTGCCAGCAGCCAAGAAGAAAAACTGTTTTTT. The rearrangement links TRBV3-1 to TRBJ1-4, with D uncertain. The CDR3 covers 11 residues. Germline assignment: CDR1 LGHDT and CDR2 YNNKEL (reference sequence). V was shortened by 0 bases and J by 8 bases, with 1 base between the two germline ends. The full variable domain, in which reference TRBV3-1 and TRBJ1-4 provide the parts outside the CDR3, is DTAVSQTPKYLVTQMGNDKSIKCEQNLGHDTMYWYKQDSKKFLKIMFSYNNKELIINETVPNRFSPKSPDKAHLNLHINSLELGDSAVYFCASSQEEKLFFGSGTQLSVL.

The sample holds many counts of this clonotype. The chain is built from TRBV7-2 and TRBJ1-2; D is undetermined. Germline V lookup: CDR1 SGHTA, CDR2 FQGNSA. V was clipped by 5 bases and J by 7 bases, with 14 bases between them. CDR3 length: 13 amino acids. The CDR3 loop reads CASSTGPRFGYTF. CDR3 DNA: TGTGCCAGCAGCACCGGCCCGCGGTTTGGCTACACCTTC.

This clonotype was detected many times. This chain joins TRBV28 and TRBJ2-7; 8 bases are a match to TRBD2. Germline V gene lookup returns CDR1 MDHEN and CDR2 SYDVKM. V lost 3 bases, J lost 3 bases, and 7 bases stayed unmatched. This CDR3 has 15 residues. As DNA, the CDR3 is TGTGCCAGCAGTTTGAGTAGCGGGGTGAGCTACGAGCAGTACTTC. It translates to CASSLSSGVSYEQYF.

This clonotype turned up a few times. The chain employs TRBV7-8 and TRBJ2-7; 8 nucleotides line up with TRBD1. V was pared by 5 bases and J by 3 bases, with 6 bases of the junction left unmatched. This CDR3 is 14 amino acids long. Germline V CDR1 and CDR2: SGHVS, FQNEAQ. CDR3 protein: CASSTRDRHYEQYF. In nucleotides, the CDR3 is TGTGCCAGCAGCACTCGGGACAGGCACTACGAGCAGTACTTC. Drawing the rest from reference TRBV7-8 and TRBJ2-7, the complete variable domain is GAGVSQSPRYKVAKRGQDVALRCDPISGHVSLFWYQQALGQGPEFLTYFQNEAQLDKSGLPSDRFFAERPEGSVSTLKIQRTQQEDSAVYLCASSTRDRHYEQYFGPGTRLTVT.

V gene TRBV12-3 or TRBV12-4 combines with J gene TRBJ2-1; 8 nucleotides align to TRBD2. The CDR3 extends over 15 amino acids. V dropped 5 bases and J dropped 4; count of bases not matched to a gene: 7. CDR3 sequence reads: CASSQREGRYNEQFF. The CDR3 nucleotides are TGTGCCAGCAGTCAACGGGAGGGCCGATACAATGAGCAGTTCTTC.

The chain couples TRBV28 to TRBJ1-2; 11 positions agree with TRBD1. This CDR3 comprises 15 residues. CDR1 MDHEN and CDR2 SYDVKM come from the germline V gene. The J segment lost 8 bases and the V segment lost 4 bases, leaving 9 bases of the junction unmatched. For the CDR3, the DNA is TGTGCCAGCAGTTATTCCGGGACAGGGGGTGCGGGCTACACCTTC. Residues: CASSYSGTGGAGYTF.

The chain uses TRBV20-1 and TRBJ1-6; 7 positions match TRBD1. V gave up 6 bases and J gave up 5 bases; unmatched junction bases: 7. This CDR3 contains 14 residues. Germline V gene lookup returns CDR1 DFQATT and CDR2 SNEGSKA (reference sequence). The CDR3 region is CSARGDSNNSPLHF. The CDR3 nucleotides read TGCAGTGCACGGGGGGACAGTAATAATTCACCCCTCCACTTT.

This clonotype was detected a few times. The chain links TRBV7-9 to TRBJ2-5; the D gene is possibly TRBD1 (6 bases). The V end was cut by 8 bases, the J end by 1 base, with 11 bases between. From germline, CDR1 is SEHNR and CDR2 FQNEAQ (reference sequence). The CDR3 is 13 amino acids. The CDR3: CASQGHPQETQYF. The CDR3, as DNA: TGTGCCAGCCAGGGACACCCCCAAGAGACCCAGTACTTC.

This clonotype has ten or more counts. The rearrangement uses TRBV28 and TRBJ1-5; 8 nucleotides line up with TRBD1. Germline assignment: CDR1 MDHEN and CDR2 SYDVKM. This CDR3 is 17 amino acids long. J gave up 0 bases and V 5 bases, and 9 bases lay outside the gene matches. The CDR3 sequence is CASSGVEDRASNQPQHF. DNA for the CDR3: TGTGCCAGCAGTGGGGTGGAGGACAGGGCTAGCAATCAGCCCCAGCATTTT.